The clone carrying this TCR beta chain was seen repeatedly, ten times or more. The data were obtained in a study of CD8+CD57+ T cells in acquired aplastic anemia. Genomic DNA, serving as template, underwent TCR beta VDJ and CDR3 profiling. TCRdb reprocessed the reads via MiXCR and lists one record per CDR3 protein. Of 170,000 or so distinct CDR3 sequences listed, 40% to 60% are singletons. Germline lookup yields CDR1 DFQATT and CDR2 SNEGSKA (reference sequence). This CDR3 is 12 amino acids long. Trimming removed 3 bases from V and 6 bases from J, with 12 bases in between. All patients picked for sequencing had shown, by flow cytometry, an expansion of CD8+CD57+ cells. Every patient was diagnosed with severe acquired aplastic anemia.

The chain has TRBV20-1 and TRBJ2-7, with D tentatively TRBD1 or TRBD2 (6 bases each). Specimen: sorted CD4+, CD8+, or CD8+CD57+ T cells (not recorded which) from PBMCs. This receptor was obtained from a human donor with aplastic anemia. CDR3 sequence: CSASGGQLEQYF. Here the CDR3 DNA reads TGCAGTGCTAGCGGGGGACAACTCGAGCAGTACTTC.